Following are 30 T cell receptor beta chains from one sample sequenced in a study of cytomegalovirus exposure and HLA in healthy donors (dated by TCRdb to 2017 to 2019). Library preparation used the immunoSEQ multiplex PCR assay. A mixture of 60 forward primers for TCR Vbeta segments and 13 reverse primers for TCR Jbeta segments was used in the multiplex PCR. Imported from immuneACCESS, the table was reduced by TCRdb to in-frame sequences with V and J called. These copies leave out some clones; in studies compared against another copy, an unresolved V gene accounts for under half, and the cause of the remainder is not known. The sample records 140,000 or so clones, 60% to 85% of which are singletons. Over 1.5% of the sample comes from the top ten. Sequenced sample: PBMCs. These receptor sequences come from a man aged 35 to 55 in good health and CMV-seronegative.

The CDR3 DNA is TGTGCCAGCAGCTTAGGGACAACAACCTACGAGCAGTACTTC. Residues: CASSLGTTTYEQYF. This chain joins TRBV7-9 and TRBJ2-7, with TRBD1 as a possible D gene (5 bases). Germline V gene sequence: CDR1 SEHNR, CDR2 FQNEAQ (reference sequence). This CDR3 comprises 14 residues. V was pared by 1 base and J by 2 bases, with 9 bases between.

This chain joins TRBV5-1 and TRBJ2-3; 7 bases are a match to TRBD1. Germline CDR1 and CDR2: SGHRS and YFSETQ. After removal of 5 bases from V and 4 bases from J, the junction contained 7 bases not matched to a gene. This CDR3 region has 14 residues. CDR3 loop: CASRGRTGPDTQYF. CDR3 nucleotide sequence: TGCGCCAGCAGAGGCCGGACAGGACCAGATACGCAGTATTTT.

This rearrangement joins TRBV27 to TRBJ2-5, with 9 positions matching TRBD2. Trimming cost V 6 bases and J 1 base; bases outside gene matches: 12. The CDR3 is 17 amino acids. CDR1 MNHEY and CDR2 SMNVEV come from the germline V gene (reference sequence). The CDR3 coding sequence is TGTGCCAGCAGCCCCTTCCGACTAGCGGAATTCCAAGAGACCCAGTACTTC. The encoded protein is CASSPFRLAEFQETQYF.

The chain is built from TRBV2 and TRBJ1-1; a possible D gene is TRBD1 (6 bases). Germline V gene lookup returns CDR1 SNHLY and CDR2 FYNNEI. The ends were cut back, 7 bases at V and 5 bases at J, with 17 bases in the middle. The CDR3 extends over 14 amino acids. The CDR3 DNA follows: TGTGCCAGCACTTTACAGGGCGGGGGGACTGAAGCTTTCTTT. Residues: CASTLQGGGTEAFF.

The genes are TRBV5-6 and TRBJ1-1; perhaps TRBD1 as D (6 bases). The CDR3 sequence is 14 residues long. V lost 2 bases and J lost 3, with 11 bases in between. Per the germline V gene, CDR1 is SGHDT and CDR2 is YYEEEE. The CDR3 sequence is CASSLQGSYTEAFF. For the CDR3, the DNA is TGTGCCAGCAGCTTACAGGGTTCGTACACTGAAGCTTTCTTT. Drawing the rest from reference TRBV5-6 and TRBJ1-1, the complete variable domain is DAGVTQSPTHLIKTRGQQVTLRCSPKSGHDTVSWYQQALGQGPQFIFQYYEEEERQRGNFPDRFSGHQFPNYSSELNVNALLLGDSALYLCASSLQGSYTEAFFGQGTRLTVV.

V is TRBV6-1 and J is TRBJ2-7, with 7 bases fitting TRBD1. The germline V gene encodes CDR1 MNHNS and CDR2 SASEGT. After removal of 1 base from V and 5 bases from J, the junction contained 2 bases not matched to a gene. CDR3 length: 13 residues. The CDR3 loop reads CASSEDRGDEQYF. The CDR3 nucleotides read TGTGCCAGCAGTGAAGACAGGGGAGACGAGCAGTACTTC.

CDR3 loop: CASSKDGGTRPDTQYF. In DNA form, the CDR3 reads TGTGCCAGCAGCAAAGACGGCGGGACCAGGCCAGATACGCAGTATTTT. J is TRBJ2-3 and V is TRBV21-1; the DNA was not compared with TRBD2, the D call given in the table. TRBV21-1 is assigned pseudogene status. CDR3 size: 16 residues.

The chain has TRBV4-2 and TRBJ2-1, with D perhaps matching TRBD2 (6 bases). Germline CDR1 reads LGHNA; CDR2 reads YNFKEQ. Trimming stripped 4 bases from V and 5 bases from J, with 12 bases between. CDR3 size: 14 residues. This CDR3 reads CASSLAGPNNEQFF. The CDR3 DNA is TGTGCCAGCAGCCTGGCGGGGCCTAACAATGAGCAGTTCTTC.

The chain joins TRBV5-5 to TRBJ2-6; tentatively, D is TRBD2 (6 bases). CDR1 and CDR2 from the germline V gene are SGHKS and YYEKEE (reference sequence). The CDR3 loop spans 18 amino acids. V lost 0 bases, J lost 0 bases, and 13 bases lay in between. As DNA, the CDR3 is TGTGCCAGCAGCTTGGCCCGGGGGAGGAGCTCTGGGGCCAACGTCCTGACTTTC. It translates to CASSLARGRSSGANVLTF.

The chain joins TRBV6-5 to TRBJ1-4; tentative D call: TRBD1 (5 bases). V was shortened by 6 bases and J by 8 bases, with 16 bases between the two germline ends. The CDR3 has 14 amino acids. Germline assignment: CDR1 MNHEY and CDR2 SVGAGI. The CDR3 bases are TGTGCCAGCAGAGCACAGGACGGACGGGAAAAACTGTTTTTT. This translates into CASRAQDGREKLFF.

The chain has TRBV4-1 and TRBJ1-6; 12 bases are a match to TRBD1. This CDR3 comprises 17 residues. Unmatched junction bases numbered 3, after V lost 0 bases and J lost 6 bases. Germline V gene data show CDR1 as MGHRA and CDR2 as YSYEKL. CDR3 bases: TGCGCCAGCAGCCAAGATGGGACAGGGGGCCTTAATTCACCCCTCCACTTT. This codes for CASSQDGTGGLNSPLHF.

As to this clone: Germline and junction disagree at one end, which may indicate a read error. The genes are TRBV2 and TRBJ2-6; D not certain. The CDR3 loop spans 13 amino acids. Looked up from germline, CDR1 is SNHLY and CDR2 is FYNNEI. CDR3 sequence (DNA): TGTGCCAGCCTCCTCTCTGTGGCCAACGTCCTGACTTTC. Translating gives CASLLSVANVLTF.

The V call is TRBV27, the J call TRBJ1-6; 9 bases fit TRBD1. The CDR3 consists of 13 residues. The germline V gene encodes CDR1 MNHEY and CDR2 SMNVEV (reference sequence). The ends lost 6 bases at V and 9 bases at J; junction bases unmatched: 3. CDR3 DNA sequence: TGTGCCAGCAGCATGACAGGGGGTTCACCCCTCCACTTT. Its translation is CASSMTGGSPLHF.

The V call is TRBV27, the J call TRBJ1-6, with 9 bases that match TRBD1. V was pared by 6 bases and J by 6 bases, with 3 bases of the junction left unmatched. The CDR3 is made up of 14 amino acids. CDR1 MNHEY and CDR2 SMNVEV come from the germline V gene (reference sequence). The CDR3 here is CASRQGASNSPLHF. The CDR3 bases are TGTGCCAGCAGACAGGGGGCGAGTAATTCACCCCTCCACTTT.

The CDR3 reads CASMTSGGTGELFF. As DNA, the CDR3 is TGTGCCAGCATGACTAGCGGGGGAACCGGGGAGCTGTTTTTT. The V call is TRBV25-1, the J call TRBJ2-2; 12 bases line up with TRBD2. V gave up 7 bases and J gave up 5 bases; unmatched junction bases: 2. The CDR3 extends over 14 amino acids. Germline lookup yields CDR1 MGHDK and CDR2 SYGVNS.

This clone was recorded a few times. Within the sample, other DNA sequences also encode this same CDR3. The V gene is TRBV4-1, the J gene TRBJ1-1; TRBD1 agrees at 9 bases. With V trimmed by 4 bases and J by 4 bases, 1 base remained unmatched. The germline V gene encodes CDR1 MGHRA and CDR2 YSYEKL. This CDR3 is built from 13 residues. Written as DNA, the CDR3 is TGCGCCAGCAGCCTACAGGGGGCCACTGAAGCTTTCTTT. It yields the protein CASSLQGATEAFF.

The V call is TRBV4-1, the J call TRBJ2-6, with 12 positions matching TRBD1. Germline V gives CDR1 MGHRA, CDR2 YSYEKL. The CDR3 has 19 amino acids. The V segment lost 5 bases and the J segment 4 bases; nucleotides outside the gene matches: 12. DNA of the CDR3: TGCGCCAGCAGCTCTGATCAGGGACAGGGGGCTGTAGGGGCCAACGTCCTGACTTTC. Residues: CASSSDQGQGAVGANVLTF.

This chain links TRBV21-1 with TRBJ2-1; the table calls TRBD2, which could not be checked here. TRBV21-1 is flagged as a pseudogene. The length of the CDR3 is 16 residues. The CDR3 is CASTMGTSGRTREQFF. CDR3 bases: TGTGCCAGCACCATGGGGACTAGCGGGAGAACGCGGGAGCAGTTCTTC.

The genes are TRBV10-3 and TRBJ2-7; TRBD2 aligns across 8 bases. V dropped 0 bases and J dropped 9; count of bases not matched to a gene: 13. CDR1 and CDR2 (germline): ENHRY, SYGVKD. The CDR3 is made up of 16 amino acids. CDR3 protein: CAISESLSGGLYRQYF. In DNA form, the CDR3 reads TGTGCCATCAGTGAGTCGCTAAGCGGGGGCCTTTACAGGCAGTACTTC.

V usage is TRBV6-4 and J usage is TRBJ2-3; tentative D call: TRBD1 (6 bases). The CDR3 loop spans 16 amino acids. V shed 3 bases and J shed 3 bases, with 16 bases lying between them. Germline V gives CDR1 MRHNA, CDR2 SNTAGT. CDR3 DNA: TGTGCCAGCAGTGAGGAGTACAGGGTCCTGACAGATACGCAGTATTTT. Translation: CASSEEYRVLTDTQYF.

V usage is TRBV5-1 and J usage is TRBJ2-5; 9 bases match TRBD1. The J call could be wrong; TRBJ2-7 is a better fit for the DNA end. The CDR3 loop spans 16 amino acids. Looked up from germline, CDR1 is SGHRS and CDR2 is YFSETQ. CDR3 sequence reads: CASSSTNRGQDYEQYF. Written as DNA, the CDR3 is TGCGCCAGCAGCTCTACCAACAGGGGGCAGGACTACGAGCAGTACTTC.

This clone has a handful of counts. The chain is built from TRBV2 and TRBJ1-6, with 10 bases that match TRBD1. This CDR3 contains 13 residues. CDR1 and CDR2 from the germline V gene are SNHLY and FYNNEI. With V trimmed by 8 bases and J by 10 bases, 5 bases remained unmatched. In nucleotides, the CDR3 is TGTGCCAGCCAGGACAGGGGGTACTCACCCCTCCACTTT. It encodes CASQDRGYSPLHF.

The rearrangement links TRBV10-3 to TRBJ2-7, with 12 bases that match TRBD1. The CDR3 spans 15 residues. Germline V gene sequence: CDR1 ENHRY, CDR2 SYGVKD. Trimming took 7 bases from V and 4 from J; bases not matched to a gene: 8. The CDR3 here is CAIKSGTGGYYEQYF. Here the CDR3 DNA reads TGTGCCATCAAATCGGGGACAGGGGGCTATTACGAGCAGTACTTC.

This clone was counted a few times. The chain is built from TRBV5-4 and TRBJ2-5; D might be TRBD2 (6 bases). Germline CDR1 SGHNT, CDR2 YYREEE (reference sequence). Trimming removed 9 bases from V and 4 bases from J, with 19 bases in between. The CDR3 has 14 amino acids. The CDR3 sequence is CATTPTRGTETQYF. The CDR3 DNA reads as TGTGCCACCACCCCCACACGGGGGACAGAGACCCAGTACTTC.

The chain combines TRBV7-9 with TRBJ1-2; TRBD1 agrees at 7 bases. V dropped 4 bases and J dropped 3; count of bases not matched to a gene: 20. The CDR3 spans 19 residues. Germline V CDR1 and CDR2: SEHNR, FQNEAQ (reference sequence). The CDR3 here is CASSSQRSRTGSFYYGYTF. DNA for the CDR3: TGTGCCAGCAGCTCGCAGCGTAGCCGGACAGGTAGTTTTTACTATGGCTACACCTTC.

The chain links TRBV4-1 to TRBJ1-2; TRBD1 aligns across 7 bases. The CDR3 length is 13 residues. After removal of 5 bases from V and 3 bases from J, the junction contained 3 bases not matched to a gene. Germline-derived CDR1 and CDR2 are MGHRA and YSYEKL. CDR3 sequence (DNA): TGCGCCAGCAGCTACAGGGGAGACTATGGCTACACCTTC. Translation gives CASSYRGDYGYTF.

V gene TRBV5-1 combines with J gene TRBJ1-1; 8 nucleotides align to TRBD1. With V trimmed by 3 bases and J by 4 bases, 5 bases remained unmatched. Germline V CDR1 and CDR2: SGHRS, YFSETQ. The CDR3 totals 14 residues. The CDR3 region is CASSSGQGGTEAFF. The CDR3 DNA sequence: TGCGCCAGCAGCTCTGGACAGGGAGGCACTGAAGCTTTCTTT.

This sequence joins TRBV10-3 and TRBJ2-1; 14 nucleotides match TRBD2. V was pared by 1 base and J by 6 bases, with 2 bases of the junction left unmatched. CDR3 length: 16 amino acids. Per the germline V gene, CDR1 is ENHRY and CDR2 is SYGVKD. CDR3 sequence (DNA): TGTGCCATCAGTGAGTTAGGGACTAGCGGGGGCAATGAGCAGTTCTTC. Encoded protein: CAISELGTSGGNEQFF.

DNA of the CDR3: TGTGCCAGCAGTTTGGTTGAGGGATCCTACGAGCAGTACTTC. Encoded protein: CASSLVEGSYEQYF. The rearrangement joins TRBV28 to TRBJ2-7, with TRBD2 as a possible D gene (5 bases). The CDR3 loop spans 14 amino acids. Germline CDR1 MDHEN, CDR2 SYDVKM. V lost 3 bases and J lost 1, with 10 bases in between.

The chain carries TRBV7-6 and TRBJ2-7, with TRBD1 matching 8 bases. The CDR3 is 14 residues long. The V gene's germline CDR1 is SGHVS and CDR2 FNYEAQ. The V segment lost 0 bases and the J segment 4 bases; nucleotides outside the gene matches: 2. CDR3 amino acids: CASSLAGQGYEQYF. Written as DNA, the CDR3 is TGTGCCAGCAGCTTAGCAGGACAGGGTTACGAGCAGTACTTC.